This is a list of T cell receptor beta chains from one sample in a study of T cells in severe cutaneous drug reactions. TCRdb processed the multiplex PCR reads again and assigns one entry to each CDR3 protein, with no DNA. The sample holds 21,000 or so distinct CDR3 sequences. Sequencing was carried out using PBMCs. These receptors all stem from a human donor with toxic epidermal necrolysis, a severe cutaneous drug reaction. Each CDR3 is given with its conserved first and last residue. Size is omitted from some rows. Given values are once, few, many or a class for expanded clones.

>NA|TRBV4-1|TRBJ2-1
CASSQDTAGYNEQFF
>NA|TRBV7-2|TRBJ2-7
CASSEDRSAYEQYF
>NA|TRBV27|TRBJ2-1
CASSPGTSYDEQFF
>medium-sized|TRBV6-1|TRBJ2-3
CASSELAGPDTQYF
>NA|TRBV7-2|TRBJ2-5
CASSRLAGGETQYF
>NA|TRBV28|TRBJ1-1
CASSQQGYTEAFF
>NA|TRBV7-9|TRBJ2-1
CASSPREGQSNEQFF
>NA|TRBV24-1|TRBJ2-1
CATSDLSIEASGRIYEQFF
>NA|TRBV5-6|TRBJ1-6
CASSATTGTLHF
>NA|TRBV6-6|TRBJ2-1
CASRPGLHYNEQFF
>NA|TRBV18|TRBJ2-7
CASSPSLEAYEQYF
>NA|TRBV28|TRBJ1-2
CASSRGDSVTF
>NA|TRBV7-9|TRBJ2-1
CASSFPGQREGNEQFF
>NA|TRBV2|TRBJ1-6
CASSGTVTSPLHF
>NA|TRBV5-6|TRBJ2-7
CASSLSWDSSYEQYF
>medium-sized|TRBV7-6|TRBJ2-7
CASSGQGGPYEQYF
>NA|TRBV3-1|TRBJ2-6
CASSQPSWGSGANVLTF